The 7 T cell receptor beta chains presented below share a single source sample, sequenced in a study of blood T cells in healthy people across ages. Next came a second PCR, run for roughly 7 to 12 cycles, which used a sample-barcoded 5' primer along with a J-beta primer mix. Using its own MiXCR run on the 5' RACE reads, TCRdb lists one record per CDR3 protein. The table has hundreds of thousands of distinct CDR3 sequences, 25% to 30% seen once. Material for sequencing was blood. The receptors stem from an elderly woman in good health.

This clonotype was seen many times. This rearrangement joins TRBV10-3 to TRBJ2-4, with D possibly called TRBD1 or TRBD2 (5 bases each). Germline CDR1 and CDR2: ENHRY and SYGVKD. This CDR3 has 17 residues. Deletions cut 3 bases from V and 0 bases from J, with 15 bases between. CDR3 sequence reads: CAISEGDGPVAKNIQYF. CDR3 bases: TGTGCCATCAGTGAAGGGGACGGGCCTGTAGCCAAAAACATTCAGTACTTC.

This sequence joins TRBV20-1 and TRBJ2-7, with TRBD2 identical over 10 bases. Germline CDR1 DFQATT, CDR2 SNEGSKA (reference sequence). V dropped 7 bases and J dropped 4; count of bases not matched to a gene: 7. This CDR3 has 13 amino acids. The CDR3 DNA reads as TGCAGTGGTTCGACTAGCGGGTTATACGAGCAGTACTTC. Translating it yields CSGSTSGLYEQYF.

Concerning this clonotype itself: A much more abundant neighbour one base away suggests this may be a read error. The V and J genes are TRBV5-1 and TRBJ2-4; TRBD1 aligns across 8 bases. V lost 2 bases to trimming and J lost 13 bases; unmatched junction nucleotides: 14. This CDR3 contains 15 residues. Germline V lookup: CDR1 SGHRS, CDR2 YFSETQ. The CDR3 spells CASSFMAGGRWEQYF. The CDR3, as DNA: TGCGCCAGCAGCTTTATGGCAGGGGGCAGGTGGGAGCAGTACTTC.

Concerning this clonotype itself: It may be a read error: a sequence one base away is much more abundant. The chain has TRBV27 and TRBJ2-3, with a possible D match to TRBD1 (5 bases). This CDR3 has 13 residues. Per germline, CDR1 MNHEY and CDR2 SMNVEV (reference sequence). CDR3 sequence: CASSSTVSDTQCF. The DNA for the CDR3 is TGTGCCAGCAGTTCGACAGTATCAGATACGCAGTGTTTT.

This clonotype was seen repeatedly, ten times or more. The genes are TRBV19 and TRBJ1-2; D is possibly TRBD1 (5 bases). Germline-derived CDR1 and CDR2 are LNHDA and SQIVND (reference sequence). This CDR3 is built from 15 residues. V lost 6 bases to trimming and J lost 3 bases, with 17 bases between them. The CDR3 DNA reads TGTGCCAGTAGGTCCTATTCCGGGACGGACTATGGCTACACCTTC. It yields the protein CASRSYSGTDYGYTF.

This clonotype was counted ten times or more. V is TRBV4-2 and J is TRBJ2-5; 11 nucleotides agree with TRBD2. Trimming at V came to 1 base and at J to 5 bases, leaving 9 bases not matched to a gene. The CDR3 has 17 residues. Looked up from germline, CDR1 is LGHNA and CDR2 is YNFKEQ. DNA for the CDR3: TGTGCCAGCAGCCAAGTGCTGACTAGCGGGGATGGTGAGACCCAGTACTTC. Translated: CASSQVLTSGDGETQYF.

This clonotype was counted only a few times. The chain links TRBV4-2 to TRBJ1-4; weak D call: TRBD1 (5 bases). Trimming removed 1 base at V and 7 bases at J, with 13 bases between. Looked up from germline, CDR1 is LGHNA and CDR2 is YNFKEQ. CDR3 length equals 15 residues. CDR3 coding DNA: TGTGCCAGCAGCCAAGTTGGGGACGGAGGTGAAAAACTGTTTTTT. Its protein product is CASSQVGDGGEKLFF.